This T cell receptor beta chain stems from a study of tumor-infiltrating lymphocytes in primary liver carcinoma. This clonotype was counted between two and nine times. From germline, CDR1 is SEHNR and CDR2 FQNEAQ (reference sequence). V was clipped by 4 bases and J by 10 bases, with 16 bases between them. This CDR3 is built from 13 residues. From 500 ng of total RNA, TCR beta-specific cDNA was reverse-transcribed using a constant-region primer. It was through three nested multiplex PCR rounds of slightly modified ARM-PCR that TCR beta libraries arose. Running 10 cycles apiece, the first two PCR rounds relied on TRBV1-TRBV30 forward primers together with a C-beta reverse primer. From the multiplex PCR reads, TCRdb called clonotypes with MiXCR, one entry per CDR3 protein. The data show 320,000 or so distinct CDR3 sequences, approximately 65% seen once. Blood RNA came from unsorted whole blood; germline DNA was also extracted.

The sequence was collected from a man aged 35 to 55 with primary liver carcinoma and hepatitis B virus infection. Sequenced input: peripheral blood. The chain is built from TRBV7-9 and TRBJ1-1; unclear D gene. The CDR3 protein is CASSSIGANGAFF. The CDR3 DNA reads TGTGCCAGCAGCTCCATCGGAGCGAACGGAGCTTTCTTT.